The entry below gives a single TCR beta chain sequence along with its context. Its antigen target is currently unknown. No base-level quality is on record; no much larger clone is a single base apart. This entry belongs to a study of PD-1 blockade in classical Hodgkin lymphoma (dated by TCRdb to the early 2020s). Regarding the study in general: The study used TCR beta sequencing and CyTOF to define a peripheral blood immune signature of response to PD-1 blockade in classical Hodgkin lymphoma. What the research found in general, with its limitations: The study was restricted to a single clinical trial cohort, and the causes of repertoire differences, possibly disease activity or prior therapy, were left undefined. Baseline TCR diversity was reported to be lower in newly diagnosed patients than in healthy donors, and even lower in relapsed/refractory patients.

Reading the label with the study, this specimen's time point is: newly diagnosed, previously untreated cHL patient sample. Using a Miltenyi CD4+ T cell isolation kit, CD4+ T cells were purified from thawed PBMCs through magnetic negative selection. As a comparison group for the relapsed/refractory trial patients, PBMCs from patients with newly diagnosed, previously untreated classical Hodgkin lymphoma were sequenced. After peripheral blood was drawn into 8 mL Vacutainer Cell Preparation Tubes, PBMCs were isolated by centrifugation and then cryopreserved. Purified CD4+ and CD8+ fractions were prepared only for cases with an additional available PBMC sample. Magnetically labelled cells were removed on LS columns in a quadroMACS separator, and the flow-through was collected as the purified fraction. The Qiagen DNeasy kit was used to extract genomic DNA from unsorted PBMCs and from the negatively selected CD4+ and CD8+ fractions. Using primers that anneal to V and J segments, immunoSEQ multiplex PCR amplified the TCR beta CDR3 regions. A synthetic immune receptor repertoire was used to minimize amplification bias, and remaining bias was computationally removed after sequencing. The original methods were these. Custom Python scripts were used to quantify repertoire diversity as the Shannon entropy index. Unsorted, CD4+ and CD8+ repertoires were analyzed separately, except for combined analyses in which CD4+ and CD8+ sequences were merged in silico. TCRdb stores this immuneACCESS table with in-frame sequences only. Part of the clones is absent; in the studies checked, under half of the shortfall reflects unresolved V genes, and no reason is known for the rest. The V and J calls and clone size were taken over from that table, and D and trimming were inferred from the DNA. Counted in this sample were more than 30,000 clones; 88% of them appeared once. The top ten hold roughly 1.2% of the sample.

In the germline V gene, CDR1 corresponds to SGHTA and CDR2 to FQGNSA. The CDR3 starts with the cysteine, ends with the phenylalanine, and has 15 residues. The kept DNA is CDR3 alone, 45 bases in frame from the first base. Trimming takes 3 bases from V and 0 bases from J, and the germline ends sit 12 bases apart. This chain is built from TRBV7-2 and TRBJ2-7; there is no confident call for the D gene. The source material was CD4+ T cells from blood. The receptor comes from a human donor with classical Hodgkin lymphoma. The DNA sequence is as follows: TGTGCCAGCAGCTTCTCCTTAGGAAGCTCCTACGAGCAGTACTTC. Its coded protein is CASSFSLGSSYEQYF.